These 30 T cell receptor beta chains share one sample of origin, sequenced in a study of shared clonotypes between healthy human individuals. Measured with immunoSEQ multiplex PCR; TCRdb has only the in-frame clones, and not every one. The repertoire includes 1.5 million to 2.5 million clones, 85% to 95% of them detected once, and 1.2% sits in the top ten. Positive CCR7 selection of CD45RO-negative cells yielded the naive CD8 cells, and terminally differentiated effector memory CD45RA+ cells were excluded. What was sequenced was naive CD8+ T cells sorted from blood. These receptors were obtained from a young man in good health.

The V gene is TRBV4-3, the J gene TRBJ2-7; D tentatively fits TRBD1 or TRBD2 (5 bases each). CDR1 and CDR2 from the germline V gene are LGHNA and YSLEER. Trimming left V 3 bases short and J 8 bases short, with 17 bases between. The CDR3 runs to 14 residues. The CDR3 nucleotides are TGCGCCAGCAGCCAGGGGACCAGCTACCAGAAGCAGTACTTC. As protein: CASSQGTSYQKQYF.

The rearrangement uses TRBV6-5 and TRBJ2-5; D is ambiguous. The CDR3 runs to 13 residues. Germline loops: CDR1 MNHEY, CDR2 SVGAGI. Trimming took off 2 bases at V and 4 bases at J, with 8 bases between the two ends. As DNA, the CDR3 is TGTGCCAGCAGTTACATGGTGGGAGAGACCCAGTACTTC. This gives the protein CASSYMVGETQYF.

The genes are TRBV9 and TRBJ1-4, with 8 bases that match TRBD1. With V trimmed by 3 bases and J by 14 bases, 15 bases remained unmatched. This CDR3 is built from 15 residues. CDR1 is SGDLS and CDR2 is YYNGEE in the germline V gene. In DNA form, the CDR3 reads TGTGCCAGCAGCGCCACCGGGACAGGTGCAGGTCTGCTGTTTTTT. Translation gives CASSATGTGAGLLFF.

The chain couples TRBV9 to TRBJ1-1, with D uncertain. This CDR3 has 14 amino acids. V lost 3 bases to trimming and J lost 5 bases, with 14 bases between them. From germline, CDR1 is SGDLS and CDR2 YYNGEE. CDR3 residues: CASSETPGGTEAFF. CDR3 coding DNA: TGTGCCAGCAGCGAAACTCCGGGCGGGACTGAAGCTTTCTTT.

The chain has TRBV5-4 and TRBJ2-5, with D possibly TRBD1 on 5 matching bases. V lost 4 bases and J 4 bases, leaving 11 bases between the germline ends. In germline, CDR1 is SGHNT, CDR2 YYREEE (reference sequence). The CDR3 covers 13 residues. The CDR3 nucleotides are TGTGCCAGCAGCCAGCTGGGGCCAGAGACCCAGTACTTC. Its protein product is CASSQLGPETQYF. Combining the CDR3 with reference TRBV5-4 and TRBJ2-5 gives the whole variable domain ETGVTQSPTHLIKTRGQQVTLRCSSQSGHNTVSWYQQALGQGPQFIFQYYREEENGRGNFPPRFSGLQFPNYSSELNVNALELDDSALYLCASSQLGPETQYFGPGTRLLVL.

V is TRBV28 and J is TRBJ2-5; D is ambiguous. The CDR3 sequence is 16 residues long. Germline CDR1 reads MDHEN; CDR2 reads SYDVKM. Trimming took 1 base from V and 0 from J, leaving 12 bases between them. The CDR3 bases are TGTGCCAGCAGTTTATACCGTGGATCGGACCAAGAGACCCAGTACTTC. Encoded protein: CASSLYRGSDQETQYF.

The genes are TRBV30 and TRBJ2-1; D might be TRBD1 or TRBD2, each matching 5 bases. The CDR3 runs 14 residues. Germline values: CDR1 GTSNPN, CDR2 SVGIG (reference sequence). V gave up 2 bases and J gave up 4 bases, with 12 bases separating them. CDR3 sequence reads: CAWSIGTDYNEQFF. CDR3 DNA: TGTGCCTGGAGTATCGGGACGGATTACAATGAGCAGTTCTTC.

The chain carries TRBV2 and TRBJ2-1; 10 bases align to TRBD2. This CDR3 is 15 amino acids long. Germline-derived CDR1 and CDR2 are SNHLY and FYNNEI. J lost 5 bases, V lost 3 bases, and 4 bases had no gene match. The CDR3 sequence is CASSERLAGDNEQFF. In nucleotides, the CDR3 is TGTGCCAGCAGTGAGCGGCTAGCGGGGGACAATGAGCAGTTCTTC.

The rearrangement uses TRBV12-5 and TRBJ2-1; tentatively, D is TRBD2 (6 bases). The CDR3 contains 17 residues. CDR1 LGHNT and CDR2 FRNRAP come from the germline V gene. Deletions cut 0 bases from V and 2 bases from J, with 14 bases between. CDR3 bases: TGTGCTAGTGGTTTGGTACACGGGGGAGGAACCTACAATGAGCAGTTCTTC. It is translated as CASGLVHGGGTYNEQFF. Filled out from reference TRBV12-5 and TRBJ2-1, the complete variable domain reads DARVTQTPRHKVTEMGQEVTMRCQPILGHNTVFWYRQTMMQGLELLAYFRNRAPLDDSGMPKDRFSAEMPDATLATLKIQPSEPRDSAVYFCASGLVHGGGTYNEQFFGPGTRLTVL.

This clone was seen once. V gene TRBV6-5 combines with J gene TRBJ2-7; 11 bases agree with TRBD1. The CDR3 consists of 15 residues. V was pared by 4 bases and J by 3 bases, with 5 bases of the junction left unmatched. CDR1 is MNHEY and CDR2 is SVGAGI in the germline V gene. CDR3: CASSSADRGLYEQYF. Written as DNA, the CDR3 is TGTGCCAGCAGTTCCGCGGACAGGGGGCTCTACGAGCAGTACTTC.

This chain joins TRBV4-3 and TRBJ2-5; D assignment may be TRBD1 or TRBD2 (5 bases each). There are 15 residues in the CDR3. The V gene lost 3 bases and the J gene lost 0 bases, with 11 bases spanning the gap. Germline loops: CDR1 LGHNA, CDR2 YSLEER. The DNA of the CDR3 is TGCGCCAGCAGCCAGGGGCCCGGGGACCAAGAGACCCAGTACTTC. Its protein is CASSQGPGDQETQYF.

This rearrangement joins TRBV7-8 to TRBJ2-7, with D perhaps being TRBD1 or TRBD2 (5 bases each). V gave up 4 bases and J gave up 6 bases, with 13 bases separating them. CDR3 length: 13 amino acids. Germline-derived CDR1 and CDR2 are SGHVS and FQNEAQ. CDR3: CASSSEGWGEQYF. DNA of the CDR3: TGTGCCAGCAGCTCCGAGGGGTGGGGCGAGCAGTACTTC. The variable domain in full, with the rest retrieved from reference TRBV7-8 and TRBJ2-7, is GAGVSQSPRYKVAKRGQDVALRCDPISGHVSLFWYQQALGQGPEFLTYFQNEAQLDKSGLPSDRFFAERPEGSVSTLKIQRTQQEDSAVYLCASSSEGWGEQYFGPGTRLTVT.

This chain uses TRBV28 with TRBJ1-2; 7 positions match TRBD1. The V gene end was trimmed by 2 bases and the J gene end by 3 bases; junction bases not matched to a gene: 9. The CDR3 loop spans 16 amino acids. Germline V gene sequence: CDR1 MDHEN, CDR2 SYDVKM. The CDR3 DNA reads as TGTGCCAGCAGTTTAACGGTCACAGGGGAGGACTATGGCTACACCTTC. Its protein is CASSLTVTGEDYGYTF.

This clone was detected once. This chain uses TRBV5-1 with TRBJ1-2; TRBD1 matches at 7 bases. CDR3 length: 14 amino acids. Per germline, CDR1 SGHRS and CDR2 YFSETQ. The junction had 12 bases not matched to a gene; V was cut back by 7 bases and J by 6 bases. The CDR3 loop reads CASREGGAGNGYTF. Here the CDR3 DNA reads TGCGCCAGCCGGGAAGGGGGCGCAGGAAATGGCTACACCTTC.

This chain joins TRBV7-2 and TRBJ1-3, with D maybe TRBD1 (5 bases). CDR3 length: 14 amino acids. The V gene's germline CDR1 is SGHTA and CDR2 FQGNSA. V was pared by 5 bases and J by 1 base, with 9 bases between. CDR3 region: CASSRGGSGNTIYF. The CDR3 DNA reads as TGTGCCAGCAGCCGCGGGGGGTCTGGAAACACCATATATTTT.

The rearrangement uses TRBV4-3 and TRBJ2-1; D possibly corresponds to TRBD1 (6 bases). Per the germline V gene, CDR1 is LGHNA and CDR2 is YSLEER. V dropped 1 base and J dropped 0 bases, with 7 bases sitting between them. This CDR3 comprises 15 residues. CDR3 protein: CASSQVRGSYNEQFF. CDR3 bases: TGCGCCAGCAGCCAAGTCAGGGGCTCCTACAATGAGCAGTTCTTC.

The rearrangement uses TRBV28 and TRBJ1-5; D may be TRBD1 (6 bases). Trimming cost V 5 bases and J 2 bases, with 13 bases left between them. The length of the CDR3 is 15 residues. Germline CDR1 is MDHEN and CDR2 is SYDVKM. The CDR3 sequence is CASSPTGLGNQPQHF. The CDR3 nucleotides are TGTGCCAGCAGTCCCACAGGGTTGGGCAATCAGCCCCAGCATTTT.

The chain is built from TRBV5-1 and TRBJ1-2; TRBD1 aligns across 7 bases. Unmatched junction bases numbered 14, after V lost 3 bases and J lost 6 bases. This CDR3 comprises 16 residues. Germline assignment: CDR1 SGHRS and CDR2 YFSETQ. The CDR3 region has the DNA TGCGCCAGCAGCTGGGGGGGACAGCTGGTTATCGATGGCTACACCTTC. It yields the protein CASSWGGQLVIDGYTF.

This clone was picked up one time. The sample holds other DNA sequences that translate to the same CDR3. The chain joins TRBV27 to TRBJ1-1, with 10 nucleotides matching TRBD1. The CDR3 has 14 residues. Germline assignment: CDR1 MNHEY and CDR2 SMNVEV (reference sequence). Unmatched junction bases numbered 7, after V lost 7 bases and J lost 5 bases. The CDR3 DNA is TGTGCCAGCACCCGGACAGGGGGGGCAACTGAAGCTTTCTTT. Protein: CASTRTGGATEAFF.

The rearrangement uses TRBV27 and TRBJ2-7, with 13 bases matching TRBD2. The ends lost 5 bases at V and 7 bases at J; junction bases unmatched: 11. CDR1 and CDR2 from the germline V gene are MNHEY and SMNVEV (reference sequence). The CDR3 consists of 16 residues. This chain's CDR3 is CASSPMTSGRLGEQYF. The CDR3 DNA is TGTGCCAGCAGTCCGATGACTAGCGGGAGGTTGGGGGAGCAGTACTTC.

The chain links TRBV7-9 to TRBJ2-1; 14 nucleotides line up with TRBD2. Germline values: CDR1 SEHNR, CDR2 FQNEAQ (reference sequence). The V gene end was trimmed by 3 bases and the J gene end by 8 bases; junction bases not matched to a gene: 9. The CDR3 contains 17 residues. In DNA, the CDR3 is TGTGCCAGCAGCTTCGGGACTAGCGGGAGTATTTCCGATGAGCAGTTCTTC. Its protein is CASSFGTSGSISDEQFF. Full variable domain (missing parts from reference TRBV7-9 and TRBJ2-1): DTGVSQNPRHKITKRGQNVTFRCDPISEHNRLYWYRQTLGQGPEFLTYFQNEAQLEKSRLLSDRFSAERPKGSFSTLEIQRTEQGDSAMYLCASSFGTSGSISDEQFFGPGTRLTVL.

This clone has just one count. CDR3 sequence (DNA): TGTGCCAGAAGCCCGCCCGGGGACAGGGGCCACGAGCAGTACTTC. Translation: CARSPPGDRGHEQYF. The rearrangement links TRBV7-5 to TRBJ2-7; the table's D gene call, TRBD1, was not cross checked with the DNA. TRBV7-5 counts as a pseudogene. The CDR3 runs to 15 residues.

The CDR3 here is CASTNQDFSIYGYTF. DNA of the CDR3: TGTGCCAGTACTAACCAGGACTTTTCAATCTATGGCTACACCTTC. The chain carries TRBV19 and TRBJ1-2; D remains unclear. The CDR3 has 15 amino acids. The V end lost 7 bases, the J end lost 4 bases, and 19 bases lay between the germline ends. CDR1 and CDR2 from the germline V gene are LNHDA and SQIVND (reference sequence).

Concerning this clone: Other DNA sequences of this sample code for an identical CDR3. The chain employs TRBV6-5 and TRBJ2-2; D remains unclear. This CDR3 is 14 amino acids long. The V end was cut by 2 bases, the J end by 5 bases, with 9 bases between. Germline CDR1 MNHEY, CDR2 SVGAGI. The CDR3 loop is CASSYGVGTGELFF. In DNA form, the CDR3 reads TGTGCCAGCAGTTACGGGGTAGGAACCGGGGAGCTGTTTTTT.

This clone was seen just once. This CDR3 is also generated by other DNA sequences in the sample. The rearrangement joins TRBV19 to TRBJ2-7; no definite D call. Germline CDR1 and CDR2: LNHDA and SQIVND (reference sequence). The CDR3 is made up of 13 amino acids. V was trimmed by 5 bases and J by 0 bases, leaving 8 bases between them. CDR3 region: CASSPASSYEQYF. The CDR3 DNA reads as TGTGCCAGTAGTCCCGCGAGCTCCTACGAGCAGTACTTC. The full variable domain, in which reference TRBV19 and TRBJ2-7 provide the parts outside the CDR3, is DGGITQSPKYLFRKEGQNVTLSCEQNLNHDAMYWYRQDPGQGLRLIYYSQIVNDFQKGDIAEGYSVSREKKESFPLTVTSAQKNPTAFYLCASSPASSYEQYFGPGTRLTVT.

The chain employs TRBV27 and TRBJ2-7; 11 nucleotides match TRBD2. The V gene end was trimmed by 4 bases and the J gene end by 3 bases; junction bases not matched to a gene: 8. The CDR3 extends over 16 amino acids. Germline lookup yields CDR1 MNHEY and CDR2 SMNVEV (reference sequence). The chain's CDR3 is CASSSGLAGYDYEQYF. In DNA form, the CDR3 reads TGTGCCAGCAGTTCCGGACTAGCGGGTTACGACTACGAGCAGTACTTC.

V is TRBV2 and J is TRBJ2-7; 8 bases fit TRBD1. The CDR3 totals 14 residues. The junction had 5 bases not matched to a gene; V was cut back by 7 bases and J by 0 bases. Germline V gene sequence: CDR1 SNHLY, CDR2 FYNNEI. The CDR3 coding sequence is TGTGCCAGCATGCGGACAGGGTCCTCCTACGAGCAGTACTTC. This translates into CASMRTGSSYEQYF.

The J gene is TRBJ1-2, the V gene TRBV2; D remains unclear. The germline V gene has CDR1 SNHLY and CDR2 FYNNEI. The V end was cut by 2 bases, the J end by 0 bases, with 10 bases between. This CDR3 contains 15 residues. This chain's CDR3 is CASSEQRTPNYGYTF. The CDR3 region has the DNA TGTGCCAGCAGTGAACAGCGGACTCCTAACTATGGCTACACCTTC. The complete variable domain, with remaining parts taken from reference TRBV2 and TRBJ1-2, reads EPEVTQTPSHQVTQMGQEVILRCVPISNHLYFYWYRQILGQKVEFLVSFYNNEISEKSEIFDDQFSVERPDGSNFTLKIRSTKLEDSAMYFCASSEQRTPNYGYTFGSGTRLTVV.

The CDR3 here is CASSGLTGEGNTIYF. The CDR3 region has the DNA TGTGCCAGCAGTGGCCTTACAGGGGAAGGAAACACCATATATTTT. The chain recombines TRBV6-1 with TRBJ1-3; TRBD1 matches at 7 bases. The germline V gene has CDR1 MNHNS and CDR2 SASEGT. This CDR3 is built from 15 residues. Trimming took 4 bases from V and 4 from J; bases not matched to a gene: 7.

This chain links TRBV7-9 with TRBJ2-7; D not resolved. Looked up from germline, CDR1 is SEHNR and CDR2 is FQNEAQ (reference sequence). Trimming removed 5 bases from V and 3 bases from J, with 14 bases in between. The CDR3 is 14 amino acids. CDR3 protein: CASSHPSVNYEQYF. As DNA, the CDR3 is TGTGCCAGCAGCCACCCTTCGGTCAACTACGAGCAGTACTTC.